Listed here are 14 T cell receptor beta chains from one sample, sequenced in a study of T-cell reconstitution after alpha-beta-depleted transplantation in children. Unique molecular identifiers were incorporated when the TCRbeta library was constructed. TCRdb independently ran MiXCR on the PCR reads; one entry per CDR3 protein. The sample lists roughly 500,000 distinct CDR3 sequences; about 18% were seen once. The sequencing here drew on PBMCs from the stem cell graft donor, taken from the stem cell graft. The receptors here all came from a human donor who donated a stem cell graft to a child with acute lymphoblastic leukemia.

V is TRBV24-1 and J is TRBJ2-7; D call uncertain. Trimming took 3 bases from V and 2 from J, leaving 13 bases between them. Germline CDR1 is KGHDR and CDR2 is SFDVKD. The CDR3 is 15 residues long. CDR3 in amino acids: CATSDPGDGAYEQYF. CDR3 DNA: TGTGCCACCAGTGATCCCGGCGATGGGGCCTACGAGCAGTACTTC.

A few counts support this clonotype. The CDR3 DNA is TGCGCCAGCAGCGCCCGGGACACCTCCTACAATGAGCAGTTCTTC. This sequence encodes CASSARDTSYNEQFF. The chain couples TRBV5-1 to TRBJ2-1; tentatively, D is TRBD1 (6 bases). V dropped 4 bases and J dropped 0 bases, with 11 bases sitting between them. CDR3 length: 15 amino acids. CDR1 is SGHRS, CDR2 YFSETQ, per germline.

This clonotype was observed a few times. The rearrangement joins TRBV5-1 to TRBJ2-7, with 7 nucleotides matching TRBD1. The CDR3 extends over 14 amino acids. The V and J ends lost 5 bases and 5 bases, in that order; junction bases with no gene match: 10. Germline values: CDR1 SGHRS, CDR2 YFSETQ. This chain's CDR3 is CASSYYRGIHEQYF. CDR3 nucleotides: TGCGCCAGCAGTTATTACAGGGGAATCCACGAGCAGTACTTC.

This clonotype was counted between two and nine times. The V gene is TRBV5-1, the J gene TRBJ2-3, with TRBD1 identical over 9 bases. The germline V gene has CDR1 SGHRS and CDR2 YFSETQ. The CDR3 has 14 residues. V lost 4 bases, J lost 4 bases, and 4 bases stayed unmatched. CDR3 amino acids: CASSRDREADTQYF. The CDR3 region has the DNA TGCGCCAGCAGCAGGGACAGGGAGGCAGATACGCAGTATTTT.

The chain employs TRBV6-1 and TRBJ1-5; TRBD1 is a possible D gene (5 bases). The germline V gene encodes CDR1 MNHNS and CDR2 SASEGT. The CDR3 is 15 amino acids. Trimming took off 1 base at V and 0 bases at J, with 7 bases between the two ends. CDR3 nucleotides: TGTGCCAGCAGTGAAGGACAGATTAGCAATCAGCCCCAGCATTTT. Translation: CASSEGQISNQPQHF.

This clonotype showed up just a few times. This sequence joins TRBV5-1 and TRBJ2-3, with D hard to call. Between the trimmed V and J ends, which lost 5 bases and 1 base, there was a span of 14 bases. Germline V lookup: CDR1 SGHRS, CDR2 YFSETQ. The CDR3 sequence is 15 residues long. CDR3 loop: CASSMIGYGTDTQYF. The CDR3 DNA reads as TGCGCCAGCAGTATGATAGGGTATGGCACAGATACGCAGTATTTT.

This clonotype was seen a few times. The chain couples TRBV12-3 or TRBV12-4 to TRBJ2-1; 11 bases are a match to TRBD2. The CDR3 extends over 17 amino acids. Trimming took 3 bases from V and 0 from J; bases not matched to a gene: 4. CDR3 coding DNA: TGTGCCAGCAGTTTCTCCCTAGCGGGAGGCTCCTACAATGAGCAGTTCTTC. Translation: CASSFSLAGGSYNEQFF.

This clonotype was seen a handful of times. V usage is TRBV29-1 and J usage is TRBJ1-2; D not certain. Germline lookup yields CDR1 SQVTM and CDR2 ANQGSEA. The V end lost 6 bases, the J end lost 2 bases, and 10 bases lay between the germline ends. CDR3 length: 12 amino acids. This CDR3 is CSVNSGNYGYTF. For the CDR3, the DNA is TGCAGCGTGAACAGCGGGAACTATGGCTACACCTTC.

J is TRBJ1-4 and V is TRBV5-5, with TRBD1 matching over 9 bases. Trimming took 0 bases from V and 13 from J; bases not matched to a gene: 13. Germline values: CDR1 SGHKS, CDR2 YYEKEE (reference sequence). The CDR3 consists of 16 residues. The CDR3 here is CASSLDVGTGHFRLFF. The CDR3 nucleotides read TGTGCCAGCAGCTTGGATGTCGGGACAGGGCATTTCAGACTGTTTTTT.

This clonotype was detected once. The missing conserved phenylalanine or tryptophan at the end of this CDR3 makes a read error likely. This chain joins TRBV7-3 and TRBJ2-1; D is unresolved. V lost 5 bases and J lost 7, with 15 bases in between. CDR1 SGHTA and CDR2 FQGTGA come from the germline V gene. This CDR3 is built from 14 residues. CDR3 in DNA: TGTGCCAGCAGCACAGACGGGCGCGCGAATGAGCAGTTCTTG. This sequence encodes CASSTDGRANEQFL.

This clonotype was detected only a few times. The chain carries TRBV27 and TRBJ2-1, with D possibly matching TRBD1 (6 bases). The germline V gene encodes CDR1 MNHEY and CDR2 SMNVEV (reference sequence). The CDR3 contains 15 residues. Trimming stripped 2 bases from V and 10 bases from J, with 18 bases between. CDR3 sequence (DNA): TGTGCCAGCAGTTTAGGGGGCGGAGTTGTAGCGGAGCAGTTCTTC. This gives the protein CASSLGGGVVAEQFF.

The CDR3 loop reads CSVDSRVQGGTQYF. The CDR3 DNA follows: TGCAGCGTTGATAGCCGAGTCCAAGGCGGGACCCAGTACTTC. The J gene is TRBJ2-5, the V gene TRBV29-1; D call uncertain. V shed 3 bases and J shed 7 bases, with 18 bases lying between them. The length of the CDR3 is 14 residues. The V gene's germline CDR1 is SQVTM and CDR2 ANQGSEA.

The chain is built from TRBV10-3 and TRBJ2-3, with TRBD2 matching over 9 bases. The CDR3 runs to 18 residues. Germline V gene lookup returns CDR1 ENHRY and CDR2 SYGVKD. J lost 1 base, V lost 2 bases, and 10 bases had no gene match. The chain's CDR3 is CAISEPTSGFTRTDTQYF. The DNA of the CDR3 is TGTGCCATCAGTGAGCCCACTAGCGGGTTTACTCGCACAGATACGCAGTATTTT.

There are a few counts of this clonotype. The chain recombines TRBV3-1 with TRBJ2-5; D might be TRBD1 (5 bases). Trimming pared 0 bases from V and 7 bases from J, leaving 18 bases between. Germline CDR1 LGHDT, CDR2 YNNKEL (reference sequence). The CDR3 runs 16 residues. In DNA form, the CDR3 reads TGTGCCAGCAGCCAAGATTACGGCGAAGGGGTCGGGACCCAGTACTTC. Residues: CASSQDYGEGVGTQYF.